The 23 T cell receptor beta chains listed next were all sequenced from one sample in a study of blood T cell repertoires in COVID-19. TCRdb's table, derived via immunoSEQ multiplex PCR, lists solely in-frame clones and lacks some. In the table there are 200,000 or so clones, roughly 80% of which are singletons. Material for sequencing was peripheral blood. Source of these receptors: a woman aged 25 to 39 with acute or convalescent COVID-19.

The rearrangement uses TRBV11-3 and TRBJ2-7; TRBD2 matches at 10 bases. This CDR3 has 16 residues. From germline, CDR1 is SGHNT and CDR2 YENEEA. The trim removed 5 bases at V and 0 bases at J, leaving 7 bases unmatched. The CDR3 DNA reads TGTGCCAGCAGCCAAACTACTAGCGGGGTCTCCTACGAGCAGTACTTC. Protein product: CASSQTTSGVSYEQYF.

V is TRBV9 and J is TRBJ2-3, with TRBD1 matching 7 bases. The V gene's germline CDR1 is SGDLS and CDR2 YYNGEE. The CDR3 spans 15 residues. V lost 4 bases, J lost 0 bases, and 5 bases stayed unmatched. The CDR3 loop reads CASSPTGDSTDTQYF. CDR3 nucleotides: TGTGCCAGCAGCCCAACAGGGGATAGCACAGATACGCAGTATTTT.

V gene TRBV28 combines with J gene TRBJ2-2, with 10 bases fitting TRBD1. The V gene end was trimmed by 8 bases and the J gene end by 7 bases; junction bases not matched to a gene: 4. CDR1 and CDR2 from the germline V gene are MDHEN and SYDVKM. This CDR3 has 13 amino acids. The CDR3 nucleotides read TGTGCCAGCTCGGGACAGGGGTACGGGGAGCTGTTTTTT. It yields the protein CASSGQGYGELFF. The full variable domain, with the rest looked up from reference TRBV28 and TRBJ2-2, is DVKVTQSSRYLVKRTGEKVFLECVQDMDHENMFWYRQDPGLGLRLIYFSYDVKMKEKGDIPEGYSVSREKKERFSLILESASTNQTSMYLCASSGQGYGELFFGEGSRLTVL.

This clone was seen a single time. The CDR3 region is CASTVAGGPYEQYF. In DNA form, the CDR3 reads TGTGCCAGCACTGTAGCGGGAGGGCCCTACGAGCAGTACTTC. The V gene is TRBV6-6, the J gene TRBJ2-7; 11 bases line up with TRBD2. The CDR3 runs to 14 residues. The germline CDR1 and CDR2 sequences are MNHNY and SVGAGI (reference sequence). V lost 7 bases, J lost 2 bases, and 4 bases stayed unmatched.

V is TRBV2 and J is TRBJ1-2, with 7 bases lining up with TRBD1. Trimming at V came to 8 bases and at J to 4 bases, leaving 7 bases not matched to a gene. Germline-derived CDR1 and CDR2 are SNHLY and FYNNEI. This CDR3 has 13 residues. The CDR3 DNA sequence: TGTGCCAGCCACAGGGGCTCGACCTATGGCTACACCTTC. Translation gives CASHRGSTYGYTF.

The chain carries TRBV29-1 and TRBJ1-2; TRBD1 might be the D (6 bases). V gave up 0 bases and J gave up 4 bases, with 18 bases separating them. The length of the CDR3 is 16 residues. Germline V gene data show CDR1 as SQVTM and CDR2 as ANQGSEA. The CDR3 spells CSVEDVFDGTSYGYTF. As DNA, the CDR3 is TGCAGCGTTGAAGATGTTTTCGACGGGACAAGCTATGGCTACACCTTC.

The chain couples TRBV5-8 to TRBJ2-7; TRBD1 is a possible D gene (6 bases). V was pared by 9 bases and J by 4 bases, with 11 bases between. The CDR3 length is 11 residues. Germline V gene data show CDR1 as SGHTS and CDR2 as YDEGEE. CDR3 DNA: TGTGCCACCCCACAGGGTTACGAGCAGTACTTC. It codes for CATPQGYEQYF.

V gene TRBV3-1 (or the pseudogene TRBV3-2) combines with J gene TRBJ1-6; D is uncertain. Between the trimmed V and J ends, which lost 4 bases and 9 bases, there was a span of 10 bases. The V gene's germline CDR1 is LGHDT and CDR2 YNNKEL (reference sequence). CDR3 length: 13 amino acids. The CDR3 spells CASSRADTSPLHF. Here the CDR3 DNA reads TGTGCCAGCAGCCGGGCTGACACTTCACCCCTCCACTTT.

The chain is built from TRBV14 and TRBJ2-7; TRBD2 agrees at 7 bases. CDR1 SGHDN and CDR2 FVKESK come from the germline V gene. The CDR3 has 15 residues. Germline trimming cut 0 bases from V and 2 bases from J; bases unmatched to any gene: 4. The CDR3 DNA sequence: TGTGCCAGCAGCCAAGATTGGGGGGGTACCTACGAGCAGTACTTC. Protein: CASSQDWGGTYEQYF.

V and J are TRBV5-6 and TRBJ2-7, with D uncertain. CDR1 and CDR2 (germline): SGHDT, YYEEEE. The CDR3 is 13 amino acids. V was trimmed by 1 base and J by 4 bases, leaving 9 bases between them. CDR3 nucleotides: TGTGCCAGCAGCTTGATAGCCTCATACGAGCAGTACTTC. Protein sequence: CASSLIASYEQYF.

The CDR3 protein is CAWRAGRGQETQYF. CDR3 DNA sequence: TGTGCCTGGAGGGCGGGGAGGGGGCAAGAGACCCAGTACTTC. The chain joins TRBV30 to TRBJ2-5; possibly TRBD2 for D (7 bases). V lost 3 bases and J lost 2, with 13 bases in between. Germline values: CDR1 GTSNPN, CDR2 SVGIG (reference sequence). The CDR3 loop spans 14 amino acids. Together with reference TRBV30 and TRBJ2-5, the CDR3 gives the full variable domain: SQTIHQWPATLVQPVGSPLSLECTVEGTSNPNLYWYRQAAGRGLQLLFYSVGIGQISSEVPQNLSASRPQDRQFILSSKKLLLSDSGFYLCAWRAGRGQETQYFGPGTRLLVL.

This clone was detected only once. The V and J genes are TRBV27 and TRBJ1-4, with 7 bases fitting TRBD1. The CDR3 is 13 residues long. CDR1 is MNHEY, CDR2 SMNVEV, per germline (reference sequence). V lost 2 bases and J lost 14; bases outside the gene matches: 8. CDR3 DNA sequence: TGTGCCAGCAGTTTAGGACAGGAAGAACGGCTGTTTTTT. Encoded protein: CASSLGQEERLFF.

Ten or more counts support this clone. CDR3 sequence (DNA): TGTGCCAGCAGTGAAGAGGAGACAGGGGCTTCACCCCTCCACTTT. This gives the protein CASSEEETGASPLHF. The chain joins TRBV6-4 to TRBJ1-6; 8 bases are a match to TRBD1. J lost 9 bases, V lost 3 bases, and 7 bases had no gene match. The germline CDR1 and CDR2 sequences are MRHNA and SNTAGT. This CDR3 is built from 15 residues.

This clone has just a few counts. This rearrangement joins TRBV7-2 to TRBJ1-2; 8 bases align to TRBD1. CDR3 length: 18 residues. From germline, CDR1 is SGHTA and CDR2 FQGNSA. Trimming at V came to 2 bases and at J to 2 bases, leaving 13 bases not matched to a gene. As DNA, the CDR3 is TGTGCCAGCAGCTTATATTGGGGACAGGACAGGCTAAACTATGGCTACACCTTC. It codes for CASSLYWGQDRLNYGYTF.

This chain uses TRBV7-6 with TRBJ2-3; 12 bases fit TRBD2. Germline values: CDR1 SGHVS, CDR2 FNYEAQ. V lost 1 base, J lost 1 base, and 9 bases stayed unmatched. The CDR3 spans 19 residues. DNA for the CDR3: TGTGCCAGCAGCTTAGGGACTAGCGGGGTGGTTTCTCGCACAGATACGCAGTATTTT. Amino acid sequence: CASSLGTSGVVSRTDTQYF.

This sequence joins TRBV28 and TRBJ2-2, with TRBD1 matching over 12 bases. V shed 2 bases and J 3 bases; nucleotides not matched to a gene: 4. CDR1 MDHEN and CDR2 SYDVKM come from the germline V gene. This CDR3 region has 17 residues. CDR3 nucleotides: TGTGCCAGCAGTTTAAAGGGACAGGGGGCGTACACCGGGGAGCTGTTTTTT. Translated, it gives CASSLKGQGAYTGELFF. The whole variable domain, remainder taken from reference TRBV28 and TRBJ2-2, is DVKVTQSSRYLVKRTGEKVFLECVQDMDHENMFWYRQDPGLGLRLIYFSYDVKMKEKGDIPEGYSVSREKKERFSLILESASTNQTSMYLCASSLKGQGAYTGELFFGEGSRLTVL.

This sequence joins TRBV28 and TRBJ1-6; 10 bases are shared with TRBD1. Germline loops: CDR1 MDHEN, CDR2 SYDVKM. V shed 7 bases and J 7 bases; nucleotides not matched to a gene: 10. The CDR3 runs 16 residues. CDR3 coding DNA: TGTGCCAGCACCCCGGGAGGGGACAGGGGAAATTCACCCCTCCACTTT. Amino acids: CASTPGGDRGNSPLHF.

This clone was detected once. The rearrangement uses TRBV5-5 and TRBJ1-2, with 7 bases that match TRBD1. The ends lost 1 base at V and 2 bases at J; junction bases unmatched: 2. The CDR3 runs to 14 residues. CDR1 and CDR2 (germline): SGHKS, YYEKEE (reference sequence). The CDR3 sequence: CASSLNRGNYGYTF. The CDR3 bases are TGTGCCAGCAGCTTGAACAGGGGAAACTATGGCTACACCTTC.

The chain employs TRBV14 and TRBJ1-2; D not resolved. The CDR3 is 15 residues long. CDR1 is SGHDN, CDR2 FVKESK, per germline. Trimming removed 0 bases from V and 1 base from J, with 9 bases in between. The CDR3, as DNA: TGTGCCAGCAGCCAAGATCGCGGGGATAACTATGGCTACACCTTC. This codes for CASSQDRGDNYGYTF.

The rearrangement joins TRBV29-1 to TRBJ1-3; no definite D call. Germline CDR1 is SQVTM and CDR2 is ANQGSEA. The ends were cut back, 6 bases at V and 4 bases at J, with 7 bases in the middle. There are 11 residues in the CDR3. CDR3 loop: CSVSQGNTIYF. The DNA of the CDR3 is TGCAGCGTCTCGCAGGGAAACACCATATATTTT.

The genes are TRBV5-1 and TRBJ1-4; D unresolved. The germline gives CDR1 SGHRS, CDR2 YFSETQ. V was clipped by 2 bases and J by 0 bases, with 8 bases between them. The CDR3 runs 15 residues. CDR3 region: CASSFTASTNEKLFF. For the CDR3, the DNA is TGCGCCAGCAGCTTTACAGCTTCAACTAATGAAAAACTGTTTTTT. Based on the CDR3 plus reference TRBV5-1 and TRBJ1-4, the full variable domain is KAGVTQTPRYLIKTRGQQVTLSCSPISGHRSVSWYQQTPGQGLQFLFEYFSETQRNKGNFPGRFSGRQFSNSRSEMNVSTLELGDSALYLCASSFTASTNEKLFFGSGTQLSVL.

The chain recombines TRBV20-1 with TRBJ2-2; TRBD2 aligns across 8 bases. This CDR3 has 18 amino acids. V trimming: 3 bases; J trimming: 6 bases; junction bases outside the gene matches: 18. Germline CDR1 reads DFQATT; CDR2 reads SNEGSKA (reference sequence). The CDR3 DNA sequence: TGCAGTGCTAGTCGATTTGGGACGGGAGGGCCGCGGGCCGGGGAGCTGTTTTTT. Amino acids: CSASRFGTGGPRAGELFF.

A note on this clone: Different DNA sequences within this sample yield the same CDR3. The J gene is TRBJ2-1, the V gene TRBV30; tentative D call: TRBD2 (6 bases). Per the germline V gene, CDR1 is GTSNPN and CDR2 is SVGIG (reference sequence). The CDR3 contains 13 residues. Trimming left V 3 bases short and J 0 bases short, with 6 bases between. The DNA for the CDR3 is TGTGCCTGGAGCGGGAGCTCCTACAATGAGCAGTTCTTC. It yields the protein CAWSGSSYNEQFF. Using reference TRBV30 and TRBJ2-1 for the parts outside the CDR3, the full variable domain is SQTIHQWPATLVQPVGSPLSLECTVEGTSNPNLYWYRQAAGRGLQLLFYSVGIGQISSEVPQNLSASRPQDRQFILSSKKLLLSDSGFYLCAWSGSSYNEQFFGPGTRLTVL.